This TCR beta chain stems from a study of blood T cell repertoires in COVID-19. Study as a whole: COVID-19 samples from acute and convalescent phases originated in the United States, Italy and Spain. The analysed material was cDNA or gDNA that came from T cells, B-cell-depleted T cells, or PBMCs.

The table came from immunoSEQ multiplex PCR; TCRdb's copy has only in-frame clones and leaves some out. The sample lists over 200,000 clones, approximately 84% seen once, with 15% in the top ten. The CDR3 covers 14 residues. In germline, CDR1 is LGHDT, CDR2 YNNKEL (reference sequence). The germline V and J ends were trimmed by 1 base and 6 bases, with 10 bases remaining between them. Recovery meant two consecutive negative NP/OP PCR tests, professional clearance, or resolved symptoms. Sequencing was performed on PBMCs or T cells enriched from blood (not recorded which). The TCR comes from a man aged 40-49 years who had recovered from COVID-19. The rearrangement links TRBV3-1 (or the pseudogene TRBV3-2) to TRBJ1-5, with D maybe TRBD1 (5 bases). The CDR3 nucleotides read TGTGCCAGCAGCCAAGTCGGGGGTGGTCAGCCCCAGCATTTT. This gives the protein CASSQVGGGQPQHF.